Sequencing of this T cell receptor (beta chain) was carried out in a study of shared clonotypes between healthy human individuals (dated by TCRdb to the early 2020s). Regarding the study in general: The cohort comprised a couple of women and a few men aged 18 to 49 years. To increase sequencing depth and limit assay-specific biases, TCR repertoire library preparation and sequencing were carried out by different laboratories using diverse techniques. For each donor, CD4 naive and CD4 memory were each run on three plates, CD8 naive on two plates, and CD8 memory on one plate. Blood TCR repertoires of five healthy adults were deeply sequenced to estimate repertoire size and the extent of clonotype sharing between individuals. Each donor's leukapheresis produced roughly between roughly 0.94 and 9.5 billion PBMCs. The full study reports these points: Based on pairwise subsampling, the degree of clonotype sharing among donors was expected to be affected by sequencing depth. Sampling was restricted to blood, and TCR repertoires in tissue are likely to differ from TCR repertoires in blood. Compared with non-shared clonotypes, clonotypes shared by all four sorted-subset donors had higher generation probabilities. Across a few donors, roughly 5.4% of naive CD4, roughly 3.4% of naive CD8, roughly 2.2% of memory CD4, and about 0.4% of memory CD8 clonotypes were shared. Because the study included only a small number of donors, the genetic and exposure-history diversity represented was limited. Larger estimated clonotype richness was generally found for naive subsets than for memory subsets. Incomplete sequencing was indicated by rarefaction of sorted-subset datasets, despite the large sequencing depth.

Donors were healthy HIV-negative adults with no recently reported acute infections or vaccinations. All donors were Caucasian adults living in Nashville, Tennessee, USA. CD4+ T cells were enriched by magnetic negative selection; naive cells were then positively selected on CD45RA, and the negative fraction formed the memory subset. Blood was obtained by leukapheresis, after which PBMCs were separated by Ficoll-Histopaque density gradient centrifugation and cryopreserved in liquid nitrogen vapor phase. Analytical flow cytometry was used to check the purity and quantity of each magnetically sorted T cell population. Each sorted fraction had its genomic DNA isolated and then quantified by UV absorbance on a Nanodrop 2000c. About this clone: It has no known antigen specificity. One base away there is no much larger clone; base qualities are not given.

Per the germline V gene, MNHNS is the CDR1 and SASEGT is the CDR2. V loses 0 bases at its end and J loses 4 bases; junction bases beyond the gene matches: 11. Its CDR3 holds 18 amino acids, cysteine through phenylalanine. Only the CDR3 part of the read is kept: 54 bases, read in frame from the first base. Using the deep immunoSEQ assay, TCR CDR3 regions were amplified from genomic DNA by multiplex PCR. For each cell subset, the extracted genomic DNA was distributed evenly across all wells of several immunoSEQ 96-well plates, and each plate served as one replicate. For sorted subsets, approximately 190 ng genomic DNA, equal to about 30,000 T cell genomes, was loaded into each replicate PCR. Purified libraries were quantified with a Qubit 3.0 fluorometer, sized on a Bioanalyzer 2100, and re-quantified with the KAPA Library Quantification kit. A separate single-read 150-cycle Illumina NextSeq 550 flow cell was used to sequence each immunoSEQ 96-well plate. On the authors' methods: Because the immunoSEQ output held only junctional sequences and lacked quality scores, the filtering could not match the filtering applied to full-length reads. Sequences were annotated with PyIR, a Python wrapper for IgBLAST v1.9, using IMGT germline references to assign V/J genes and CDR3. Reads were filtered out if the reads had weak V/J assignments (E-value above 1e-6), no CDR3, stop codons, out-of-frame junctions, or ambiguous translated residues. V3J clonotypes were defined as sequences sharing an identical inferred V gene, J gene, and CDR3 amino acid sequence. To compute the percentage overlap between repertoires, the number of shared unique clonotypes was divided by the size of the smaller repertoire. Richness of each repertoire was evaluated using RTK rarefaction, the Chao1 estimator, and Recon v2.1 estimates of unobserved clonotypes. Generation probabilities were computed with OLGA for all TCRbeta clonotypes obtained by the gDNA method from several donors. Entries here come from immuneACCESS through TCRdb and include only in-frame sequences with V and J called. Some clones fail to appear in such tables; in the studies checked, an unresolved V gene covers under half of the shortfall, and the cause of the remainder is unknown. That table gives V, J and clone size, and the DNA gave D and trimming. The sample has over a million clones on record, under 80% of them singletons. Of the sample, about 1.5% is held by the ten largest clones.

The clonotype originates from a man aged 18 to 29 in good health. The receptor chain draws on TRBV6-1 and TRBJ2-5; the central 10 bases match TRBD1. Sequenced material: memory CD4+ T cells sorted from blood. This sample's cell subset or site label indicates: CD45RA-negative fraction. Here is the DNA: TGTGCCAGCAGTGAAGCGCTTCGGGACAGGGGAGTTAGAGAGACCCAGTACTTC. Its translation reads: CASSEALRDRGVRETQYF.